This TCR beta chain was recorded in a study of graft-versus-host responses after intestinal transplantation. The overall study: Multivisceral, liver-intestinal, or isolated intestinal transplants were received by the recipients. Each patient got anti-thymocyte globulin induction, then tacrolimus and steroids for around three years.

Profiled with immunoSEQ multiplex PCR; TCRdb holds only in-frame clones, not every one. The sample lists about 110,000 clones, just under 95% occurring once. This clone was picked up one time. Its target is unknown. Findings and limits, study-wide: When patients had graft-donor T cell macrochimerism, their allografts held high graft-versus-host to host-versus-graft clonal ratios. Recipient-marrow GvH clones were detected, some having first appeared in ileum or blood.

Germline V gene lookup returns CDR1 SGHVS and CDR2 FQNEAQ. Trimming left V 5 bases short and J 1 base short, with 11 bases between. This CDR3 is built from 15 residues. The chain combines TRBV7-8 with TRBJ2-2; a possible D gene is TRBD1 (6 bases). The TCR comes from a human donor who was the organ donor for an intestinal transplant. The starting material was unstimulated CD8+ T cells sorted from spleen or lymph node cells, obtained before transplant. This chain's CDR3 is CASSTRTENTGELFF. Here the CDR3 DNA reads TGTGCCAGCAGCACCCGGACAGAGAACACCGGGGAGCTGTTTTTT.